This T cell receptor beta chain was captured by sequencing in a study of control samples from healthy donors and cancer patients. Unmatched junction bases numbered 9, after V lost 0 bases and J lost 3 bases. Germline CDR1 and CDR2: MGHRA and YSYEKL. The CDR3 runs 19 residues. Profiling relied on immunoSEQ multiplex PCR, and the TCRdb table lists in-frame clones only, not all of them. The table has fewer than 15,000 clones, 94% seen once. Material for sequencing was PBMCs. V is TRBV4-1 and J is TRBJ2-3; 13 bases match TRBD2. This receptor was taken from a man between 65 and 85 years old with head and neck cancer. The CDR3 nucleotides read TGCGCCAGCAGCCAAGATCCGGGGACTAGCGGGATACTAACAGATACGCAGTATTTT. It is translated as CASSQDPGTSGILTDTQYF.